The clone carrying this T cell receptor beta chain was seen more than once but under ten times. Its antigen is unknown. Only in-frame clones appear in the TCRdb table, and some are missing; sequencing was by immunoSEQ multiplex PCR. This table has under 25,000 clones, less than 80% appearing once. The source of the sample is a study of STAT5B mutations in CD4+ large granular lymphocyte leukemia. General study results and limits: TRBV06-family usage was enriched in top patient clones (8/27) versus controls (2/35).

Germline CDR1 MDHEN, CDR2 SYDVKM. The ends lost 4 bases at V and 3 bases at J; junction bases unmatched: 8. This CDR3 comprises 16 residues. The chain employs TRBV28 and TRBJ1-5; 8 bases are shared with TRBD1. The sequenced sample consisted of CD4+ T cells from blood buffy coats. The sequence was obtained from a human donor in good health. CDR3 DNA: TGTGCCAGCAGTTCCCGACAGGGGACCGTCAATCAGCCCCAGCATTTT. Protein product: CASSSRQGTVNQPQHF.